These 8 T cell receptor beta chains came from one sample sequenced in a study of T cell responses to AZD1222 COVID-19 vaccine. The table came from immunoSEQ multiplex PCR; TCRdb's copy has only in-frame clones and leaves some out. The profile shows about 94,000 clones, 85% to 90% of them singletons. The sample here was peripheral blood, taken on day 0 of AZD1222 vaccination. These receptor sequences come from an adult in good health.

CDR3 sequence: CASSLNVGGSNQPQHF. The DNA for the CDR3 is TGTGCCAGCAGCTTAAATGTAGGGGGTAGCAATCAGCCCCAGCATTTT. V and J are TRBV7-8 and TRBJ1-5; perhaps TRBD1 as D (6 bases). CDR3 length equals 16 residues. Trimming took off 2 bases at V and 0 bases at J, with 11 bases between the two ends. CDR1 is SGHVS and CDR2 is FQNEAQ in the germline V gene.

The chain couples TRBV18 to TRBJ2-7; D possibly corresponds to TRBD1 (6 bases). CDR1 is KGHSH and CDR2 is LQKENI in the germline V gene. The ends were cut back, 4 bases at V and 3 bases at J, with 16 bases in the middle. The CDR3 is 15 residues long. CDR3 nucleotides: TGTGCCAGCTCACAGGTAGTCGGCAGGGGCTACGAGCAGTACTTC. Protein: CASSQVVGRGYEQYF.

The rearrangement uses TRBV13 and TRBJ2-3; 8 bases are shared with TRBD2. V lost 1 base to trimming and J lost 8 bases; unmatched junction nucleotides: 14. CDR1 is PRHDT and CDR2 is FYEKMQ in the germline V gene (reference sequence). The CDR3 loop spans 17 amino acids. CDR3 sequence (DNA): TGTGCCAGCAGCTTAGAGGGCGGTAGCGGGGCTCCCGGTACGCAGTATTTT. Its translation is CASSLEGGSGAPGTQYF.

This sequence joins TRBV28 and TRBJ2-4; TRBD1 matches at 7 bases. Germline CDR1 reads MDHEN; CDR2 reads SYDVKM. This CDR3 has 16 residues. J gave up 7 bases and V 6 bases, and 15 bases lay outside the gene matches. The DNA for the CDR3 is TGTGCCAGCAGGTTAGGGGGCGACGGCAGGGGGAACATTCAGTACTTC. Translating gives CASRLGGDGRGNIQYF.

The chain employs TRBV6-5 and TRBJ2-4; 7 positions agree with TRBD1. After removal of 6 bases from V and 9 bases from J, the junction contained 5 bases not matched to a gene. The CDR3 runs 12 residues. Germline loops: CDR1 MNHEY, CDR2 SVGAGI. CDR3 sequence reads: CASRSPGGIQYF. In DNA, the CDR3 is TGTGCCAGCAGATCCCCAGGGGGCATTCAGTACTTC.

The V and J genes are TRBV9 and TRBJ1-3, with D possibly TRBD1 on 6 matching bases. The CDR3 has 14 amino acids. The germline CDR1 and CDR2 sequences are SGDLS and YYNGEE. The ends were cut back, 3 bases at V and 1 base at J, with 8 bases in the middle. Written as DNA, the CDR3 is TGTGCCAGCAGCGCAGGGGTGTCTGGAAACACCATATATTTT. Translated: CASSAGVSGNTIYF.

Details on this clone: Other DNA sequences of this sample code for an identical CDR3. The chain uses TRBV19 and TRBJ2-1, with 9 bases fitting TRBD2. CDR3 length: 14 amino acids. The junction had 5 bases not matched to a gene; V was cut back by 5 bases and J by 6 bases. CDR1 is LNHDA, CDR2 SQIVND, per germline (reference sequence). This CDR3 reads CASSLGLAVNEQFF. The CDR3 DNA is TGTGCCAGTAGTCTGGGACTAGCCGTCAATGAGCAGTTCTTC.

This CDR3 is CATSDMRQGGDTQYF. The CDR3 DNA reads as TGTGCCACCAGTGACATGAGACAGGGGGGAGATACGCAGTATTTT. This chain connects TRBV24-1 to TRBJ2-3, with 9 bases that match TRBD1. The CDR3 contains 15 residues. CDR1 KGHDR and CDR2 SFDVKD come from the germline V gene. Germline trimming cut 4 bases from V and 5 bases from J; bases unmatched to any gene: 6.